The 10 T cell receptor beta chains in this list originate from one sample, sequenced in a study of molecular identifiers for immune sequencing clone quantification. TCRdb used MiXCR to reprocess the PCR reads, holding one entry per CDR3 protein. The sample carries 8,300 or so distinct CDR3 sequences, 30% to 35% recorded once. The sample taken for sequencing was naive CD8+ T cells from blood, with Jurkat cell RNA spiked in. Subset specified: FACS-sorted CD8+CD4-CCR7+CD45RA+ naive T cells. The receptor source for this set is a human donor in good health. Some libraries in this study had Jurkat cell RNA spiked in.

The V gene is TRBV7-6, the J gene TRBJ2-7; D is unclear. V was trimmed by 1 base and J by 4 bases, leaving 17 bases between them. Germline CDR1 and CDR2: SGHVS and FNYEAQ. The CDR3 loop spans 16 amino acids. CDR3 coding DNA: TGTGCCAGCAGCTTAGATATGTCATTAGGGTTTTACGAGCAGTACTTC. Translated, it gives CASSLDMSLGFYEQYF.

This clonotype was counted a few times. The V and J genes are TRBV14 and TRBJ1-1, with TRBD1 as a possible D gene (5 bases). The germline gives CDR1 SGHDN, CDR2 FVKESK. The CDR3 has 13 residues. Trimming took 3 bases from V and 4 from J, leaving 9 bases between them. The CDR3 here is CASSQEGFTEAFF. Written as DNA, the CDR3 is TGTGCCAGCAGCCAGGAGGGGTTCACTGAAGCTTTCTTT.

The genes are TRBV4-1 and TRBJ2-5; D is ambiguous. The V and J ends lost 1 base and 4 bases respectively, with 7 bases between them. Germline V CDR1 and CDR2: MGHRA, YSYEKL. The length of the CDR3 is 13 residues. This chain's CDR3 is CASSQGYGETQYF. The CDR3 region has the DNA TGCGCCAGCAGCCAAGGATACGGAGAGACCCAGTACTTC.

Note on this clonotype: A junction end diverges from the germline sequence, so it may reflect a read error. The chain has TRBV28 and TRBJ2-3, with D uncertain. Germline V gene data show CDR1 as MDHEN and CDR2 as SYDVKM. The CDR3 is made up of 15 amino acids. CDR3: CAGSFAYGSTDTQYF. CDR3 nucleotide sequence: TGTGCCGGCAGTTTTGCTTACGGGAGCACAGATACGCAGTATTTT.

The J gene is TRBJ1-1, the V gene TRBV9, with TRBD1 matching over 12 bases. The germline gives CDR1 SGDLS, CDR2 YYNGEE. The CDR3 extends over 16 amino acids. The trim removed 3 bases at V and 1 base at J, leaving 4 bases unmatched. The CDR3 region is CASSGDRGRANTEAFF. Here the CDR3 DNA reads TGTGCCAGCAGCGGGGACAGGGGGCGTGCGAACACTGAAGCTTTCTTT.

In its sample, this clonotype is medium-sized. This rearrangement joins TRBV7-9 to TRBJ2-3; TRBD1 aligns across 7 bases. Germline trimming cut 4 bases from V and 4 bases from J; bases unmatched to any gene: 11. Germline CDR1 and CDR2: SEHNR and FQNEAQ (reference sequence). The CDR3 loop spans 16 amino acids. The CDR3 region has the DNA TGTGCCAGCAGCTCAGACAGGGAGTTTCTAGCAGATACGCAGTATTTT. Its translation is CASSSDREFLADTQYF.

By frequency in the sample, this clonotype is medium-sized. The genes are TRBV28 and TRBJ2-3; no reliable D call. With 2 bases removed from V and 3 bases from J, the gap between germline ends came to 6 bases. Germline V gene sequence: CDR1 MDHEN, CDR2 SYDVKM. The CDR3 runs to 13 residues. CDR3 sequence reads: CASSLVITDTQYF. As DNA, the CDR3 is TGTGCCAGCAGTTTAGTTATAACAGATACGCAGTATTTT.

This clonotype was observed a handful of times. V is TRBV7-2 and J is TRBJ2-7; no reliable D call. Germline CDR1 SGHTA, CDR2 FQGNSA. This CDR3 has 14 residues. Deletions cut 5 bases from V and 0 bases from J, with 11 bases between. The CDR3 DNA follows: TGTGCCAGCAGCCCGAGTGGGCTCTCCTACGAGCAGTACTTC. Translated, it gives CASSPSGLSYEQYF.

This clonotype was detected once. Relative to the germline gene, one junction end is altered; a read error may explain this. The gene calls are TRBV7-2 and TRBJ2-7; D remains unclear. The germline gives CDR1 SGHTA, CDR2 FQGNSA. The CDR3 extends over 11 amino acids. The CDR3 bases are TGTGCCAGCAGCCTCGGTCCCCCGCAGGACTTC. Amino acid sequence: CASSLGPPQDF. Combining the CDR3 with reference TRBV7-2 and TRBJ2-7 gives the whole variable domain GAGVSQSPSNKVTEKGKDVELRCDPISGHTALYWYRQSLGQGLEFLIYFQGNSAPDKSGLPSDRFSAERTGGSVSTLTIQRTQQEDSAVYLCASSLGPPQDFGPGTRLTVT.

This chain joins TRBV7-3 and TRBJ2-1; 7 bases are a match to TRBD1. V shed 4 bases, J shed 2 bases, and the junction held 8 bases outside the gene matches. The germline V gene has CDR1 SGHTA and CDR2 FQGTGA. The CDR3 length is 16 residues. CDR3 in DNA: TGTGCCAGCAGCTCATTAGGGGGCACCGCCTACAATGAGCAGTTCTTC. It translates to CASSSLGGTAYNEQFF.